This TCR beta chain was obtained from a study of T cell responses to AZD1222 COVID-19 vaccine. Study-wide points: Distributed over spike, vaccine-associated CD4 TCRs predominated at 160-218 and 743-854. Among the donors, most were white British and more were female, and clonal diversity was possibly underestimated.

About this clone: Antigen specificity is unknown.

V gave up 0 bases and J gave up 5 bases, with 14 bases separating them. Germline V gives CDR1 SGHRS, CDR2 YFSETQ. CDR3 length: 15 residues. TCRdb keeps only in-frame clones here, not all; method: immunoSEQ multiplex PCR. The sample yields around 100,000 clones, 92% seen once. This TCR came from an adult in good health. The sample in question was peripheral blood, obtained on day 0 of AZD1222 vaccination. The chain carries TRBV5-1 and TRBJ1-1, with D unclear. The CDR3 nucleotides read TGCGCCAGCAGCTTGGAAGGTTTTTTTGGGACTGAAGCTTTCTTT. As protein: CASSLEGFFGTEAFF.